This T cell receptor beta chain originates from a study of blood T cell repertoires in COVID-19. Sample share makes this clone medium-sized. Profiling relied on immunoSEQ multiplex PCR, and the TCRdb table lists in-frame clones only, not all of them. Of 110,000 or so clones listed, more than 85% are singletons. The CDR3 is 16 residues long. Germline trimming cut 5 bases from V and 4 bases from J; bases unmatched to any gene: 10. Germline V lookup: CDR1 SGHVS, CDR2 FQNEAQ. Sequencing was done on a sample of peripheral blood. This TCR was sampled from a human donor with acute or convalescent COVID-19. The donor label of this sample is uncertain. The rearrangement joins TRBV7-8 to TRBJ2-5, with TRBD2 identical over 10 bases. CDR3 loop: CASSHTSGESIETQYF. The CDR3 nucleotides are TGTGCCAGCAGCCACACTAGCGGGGAGTCGATAGAGACCCAGTACTTC.